One and the same sample provided the 30 T cell receptor beta chains below, sequenced in a study of STAT3 mutations in large granular lymphocyte leukemia. Study results and caveats: In T-cell large granular lymphocyte leukemia, about half of patients showed multiple immunodominant subclonotypes.

For these TCRs, the target antigens are not known. Sequencing was performed with immunoSEQ multiplex PCR; in TCRdb, only in-frame clones are kept and a portion is missing. The sample records 9,400 or so clones, approximately 88% being singletons. What was sequenced was peripheral blood mononuclear cells. The receptors derive from an older man with T-cell large granular lymphocyte leukemia. Some clones in this sample may be carry-over from other donors' samples.

A few counts support this clone. This chain links TRBV19 with TRBJ1-6; 9 nucleotides agree with TRBD1. The CDR3 covers 16 residues. V gave up 5 bases and J gave up 8 bases; unmatched junction bases: 10. From germline, CDR1 is LNHDA and CDR2 SQIVND (reference sequence). The CDR3 coding sequence is TGTGCCAGTAGTGTTGGGACAGGGCGAACGCATTCACCCCTCCACTTT. Protein: CASSVGTGRTHSPLHF.

The chain links TRBV30 to TRBJ2-2; D may be TRBD1 (6 bases). The CDR3 runs 15 residues. Per germline, CDR1 GTSNPN and CDR2 SVGIG (reference sequence). Between the trimmed V and J ends, which lost 5 bases and 1 base, there was a span of 14 bases. CDR3 DNA: TGTGCCTGGCAACGTGGGACACAGAACACCGGGGAGCTGTTTTTT. Amino acid sequence: CAWQRGTQNTGELFF.

The genes are TRBV14 and TRBJ2-3, with a possible D match to TRBD2 (7 bases). Trimming took 4 bases from V and 9 from J, leaving 11 bases between them. The CDR3 sequence is 12 residues long. Looked up from germline, CDR1 is SGHDN and CDR2 is FVKESK. The CDR3 coding sequence is TGTGCCAGCAGCCTGGGGGGGCCCACGCAGTATTTT. Its protein product is CASSLGGPTQYF.

The chain links TRBV28 to TRBJ1-2, with TRBD1 identical over 9 bases. This CDR3 is built from 14 residues. V was clipped by 5 bases and J by 4 bases; unmatched bases: 5. Germline V gene data show CDR1 as MDHEN and CDR2 as SYDVKM. CDR3 sequence: CASSPQTGGYGYTF. CDR3 nucleotides: TGTGCCAGCAGTCCTCAGACAGGGGGCTATGGCTACACCTTC.

The gene calls are TRBV5-1 and TRBJ2-7; the match to TRBD1 covers 7 bases. V gave up 0 bases and J gave up 0 bases; unmatched junction bases: 3. Germline V gene data show CDR1 as SGHRS and CDR2 as YFSETQ. CDR3 size: 15 residues. The CDR3 reads CASSLAGDSSYEQYF. The CDR3 DNA reads TGCGCCAGCAGCTTGGCTGGGGACAGCTCCTACGAGCAGTACTTC. Full variable domain (rest looked up from reference TRBV5-1 and TRBJ2-7): KAGVTQTPRYLIKTRGQQVTLSCSPISGHRSVSWYQQTPGQGLQFLFEYFSETQRNKGNFPGRFSGRQFSNSRSEMNVSTLELGDSALYLCASSLAGDSSYEQYFGPGTRLTVT.

V gene TRBV18 combines with J gene TRBJ2-5, with TRBD2 matching over 8 bases. This CDR3 has 18 amino acids. CDR1 KGHSH and CDR2 LQKENI come from the germline V gene. The V and J ends lost 2 bases and 1 base, in that order; junction bases with no gene match: 12. The CDR3 loop reads CASSPNTQIAGFQETQYF. In DNA form, the CDR3 reads TGTGCCAGCTCACCAAACACTCAAATAGCGGGGTTCCAAGAGACCCAGTACTTC.

The chain carries TRBV5-1 and TRBJ2-4; tentative D call: TRBD1 (6 bases). From germline, CDR1 is SGHRS and CDR2 YFSETQ. Trimming cost V 4 bases and J 6 bases, with 17 bases left between them. The CDR3 totals 15 residues. The CDR3 DNA reads TGCGCCAGCAGCCCCGATGGGACACTCCTAAACATTCAGTACTTC. This sequence encodes CASSPDGTLLNIQYF.

The chain links TRBV27 to TRBJ2-3, with D perhaps being TRBD1 or TRBD2 (5 bases each). The CDR3 loop spans 18 amino acids. CDR1 is MNHEY and CDR2 is SMNVEV in the germline V gene (reference sequence). Between the trimmed V and J ends, which lost 0 bases and 2 bases, there was a span of 18 bases. The CDR3 region is CASSLSGMGDGLTDTQYF. Here the CDR3 DNA reads TGTGCCAGCAGTTTATCGGGGATGGGGGATGGCCTCACAGATACGCAGTATTTT.

This rearrangement joins TRBV7-8 to TRBJ2-3, with no clear D. Trimming stripped 1 base from V and 2 bases from J, with 7 bases between. This CDR3 contains 14 residues. Germline V lookup: CDR1 SGHVS, CDR2 FQNEAQ. CDR3 loop: CASSLGDPTDTQYF. CDR3 nucleotide sequence: TGTGCCAGCAGCTTAGGTGACCCCACAGATACGCAGTATTTT.

The chain recombines TRBV5-4 with TRBJ2-7; D is perhaps TRBD1 (5 bases). V gave up 2 bases and J gave up 6 bases, with 9 bases separating them. The CDR3 covers 12 residues. Looked up from germline, CDR1 is SGHNT and CDR2 is YYREEE (reference sequence). As DNA, the CDR3 is TGTGCCAGCAGCTTTAGGGGAAGCGAGCAGTACTTC. Protein product: CASSFRGSEQYF.

CDR3 DNA: TGTGCCAGCTCACCGACAGGGTCTAGGGGTGAAGCTTTCTTT. This encodes CASSPTGSRGEAFF. V and J are TRBV18 and TRBJ1-1, with 7 bases lining up with TRBD1. The trim removed 3 bases at V and 7 bases at J, leaving 8 bases unmatched. Germline CDR1 KGHSH, CDR2 LQKENI. This CDR3 has 14 residues.

This clone was seen more than once but under ten times. The genes are TRBV6-1 and TRBJ2-7; 9 bases fit TRBD2. The CDR3 extends over 16 amino acids. With 4 bases clipped from V and 3 bases from J, the junction kept 10 bases outside the gene matches. Looked up from germline, CDR1 is MNHNS and CDR2 is SASEGT. DNA of the CDR3: TGTGCCAGCAGTGCAGGAGCGGGGGGACCTCGCTACGAGCAGTACTTC. Protein sequence: CASSAGAGGPRYEQYF.

In DNA, the CDR3 is TGTGCCAGCAGTTCCCTTCAGGGGCCCCAGCCCCAGCATTTT. Residues: CASSSLQGPQPQHF. The rearrangement uses TRBV7-2 and TRBJ1-5; tentative D call: TRBD1 (6 bases). Trimming removed 6 bases at V and 7 bases at J, with 16 bases between. CDR1 and CDR2 from the germline V gene are SGHTA and FQGNSA. The CDR3 is 14 residues long.

The chain employs TRBV5-1 and TRBJ2-3; the D is unclear. Trimming took 1 base from V and 1 from J, leaving 7 bases between them. From germline, CDR1 is SGHRS and CDR2 YFSETQ. The CDR3 is made up of 14 amino acids. The CDR3 coding sequence is TGCGCCAGCAGCTTGACGCCGGGCACAGATACGCAGTATTTT. Its translation is CASSLTPGTDTQYF.

This chain uses TRBV7-2 with TRBJ1-5; TRBD1 might be the D (5 bases). This CDR3 contains 16 residues. The germline CDR1 and CDR2 sequences are SGHTA and FQGNSA. V gave up 5 bases and J gave up 4 bases, with 18 bases separating them. CDR3 in amino acids: CASSGRDRGWNQPQHF. The CDR3 nucleotides are TGTGCCAGCAGCGGGAGAGACAGAGGATGGAATCAGCCCCAGCATTTT.

The chain couples TRBV5-6 to TRBJ1-5, with D maybe TRBD1 (5 bases). Germline CDR1 reads SGHDT; CDR2 reads YYEEEE. V lost 3 bases, J lost 5 bases, and 15 bases lay in between. The CDR3 contains 15 residues. DNA of the CDR3: TGTGCCAGCAGCTCAAACCGGGACTGGTATCAGCCCCAGCATTTT. Residues: CASSSNRDWYQPQHF.

V gene TRBV9 combines with J gene TRBJ1-6; no clear D gene. Germline values: CDR1 SGDLS, CDR2 YYNGEE. V was clipped by 0 bases and J by 0 bases, with 10 bases between them. CDR3 length: 17 residues. CDR3 DNA sequence: TGTGCCAGCAGCGTAGGTCTGGGGAGCTCCTATAATTCACCCCTCCACTTT. Amino acids: CASSVGLGSSYNSPLHF. Full variable domain (rest looked up from reference TRBV9 and TRBJ1-6): DSGVTQTPKHLITATGQRVTLRCSPRSGDLSVYWYQQSLDQGLQFLIQYYNGEERAKGNILERFSAQQFPDLHSELNLSSLELGDSALYFCASSVGLGSSYNSPLHFGNGTRLTVT.

This clone is a singleton in its sample. The rearrangement uses TRBV27 and TRBJ1-6, with D uncertain. The germline V and J ends were trimmed by 3 bases and 0 bases, with 9 bases remaining between them. This CDR3 region has 16 residues. Germline V gene sequence: CDR1 MNHEY, CDR2 SMNVEV (reference sequence). The CDR3 spells CASSFTVSSYNSPLHF. CDR3 DNA: TGTGCCAGCAGTTTCACAGTTAGCTCCTATAATTCACCCCTCCACTTT.

The CDR3 loop is CASSTYGGKSPLHF. The CDR3 bases are TGTGCCAGTAGTACCTACGGGGGGAAATCACCCCTCCACTTT. The gene calls are TRBV19 and TRBJ1-6, with a tentative D call TRBD1 (5 bases). The V and J ends lost 4 bases and 10 bases respectively, with 14 bases between them. This CDR3 spans 14 amino acids. CDR1 and CDR2 (germline): LNHDA, SQIVND (reference sequence).

The V gene is TRBV20-1, the J gene TRBJ2-7; D may be TRBD2 (5 bases). This CDR3 spans 11 amino acids. Germline lookup yields CDR1 DFQATT and CDR2 SNEGSKA (reference sequence). The V and J ends lost 3 bases and 3 bases respectively, with 6 bases between them. The CDR3 spells CSASGSYEQYF. The DNA of the CDR3 is TGCAGTGCTAGTGGGAGCTACGAGCAGTACTTC.

This clone has just one count. The chain is built from TRBV7-2 and TRBJ1-2; D might be TRBD1 (5 bases). This CDR3 is 14 amino acids long. The ends were cut back, 5 bases at V and 5 bases at J, with 15 bases in the middle. CDR1 and CDR2 from the germline V gene are SGHTA and FQGNSA. CDR3 bases: TGTGCCAGCAGCACCGGGGGGACCTGGTATGGCTACACCTTC. Translation: CASSTGGTWYGYTF.

The chain links TRBV6-5 to TRBJ1-1; weak D call: TRBD1 (6 bases). Trimming took off 0 bases at V and 1 base at J, with 9 bases between the two ends. The CDR3 extends over 15 amino acids. CDR1 and CDR2 (germline): MNHEY, SVGAGI. CDR3 region: CASSYSGGGNTEAFF. The CDR3 DNA is TGTGCCAGCAGTTACTCGGGGGGCGGGAACACTGAAGCTTTCTTT.

This chain joins TRBV5-1 and TRBJ2-7, with a weak D call TRBD1 (5 bases). Trimming left V 7 bases short and J 3 bases short, with 17 bases between. This CDR3 comprises 14 residues. Germline values: CDR1 SGHRS, CDR2 YFSETQ. For the CDR3, the DNA is TGCGCCAGCGCCAGGGCCACAGGAGACTACGAGCAGTACTTC. This translates into CASARATGDYEQYF.

The gene calls are TRBV2 and TRBJ2-2; D not certain. CDR1 is SNHLY and CDR2 is FYNNEI in the germline V gene. The V gene lost 8 bases and the J gene lost 4 bases, with 23 bases spanning the gap. The CDR3 consists of 17 residues. For the CDR3, the DNA is TGTGCCAGCCAGTCGGCCTCGAGCCCCCCCGGCACCGGGGAGCTGTTTTTT. Protein sequence: CASQSASSPPGTGELFF.

The chain links TRBV30 to TRBJ2-5; D may be TRBD1 (5 bases). Between the trimmed V and J ends, which lost 2 bases and 5 bases, there was a span of 12 bases. The CDR3 length is 13 residues. Germline CDR1 GTSNPN, CDR2 SVGIG (reference sequence). This CDR3 reads CAWSRQGRETQYF. DNA for the CDR3: TGTGCCTGGAGTCGTCAGGGCCGGGAGACCCAGTACTTC.

This rearrangement joins TRBV27 to TRBJ1-1, with 9 nucleotides matching TRBD1. V shed 4 bases and J 5 bases; nucleotides not matched to a gene: 5. The length of the CDR3 is 14 residues. The germline V gene has CDR1 MNHEY and CDR2 SMNVEV (reference sequence). The CDR3 DNA follows: TGTGCCAGCAGTTGGGGACAGGGATGGACTGAAGCTTTCTTT. Translated: CASSWGQGWTEAFF.

This rearrangement joins TRBV30 to TRBJ1-2, with D maybe TRBD1 (5 bases). V lost 0 bases, J lost 7 bases, and 9 bases lay in between. This CDR3 is 12 amino acids long. CDR1 GTSNPN and CDR2 SVGIG come from the germline V gene (reference sequence). The CDR3 nucleotides read TGTGCCTGGAGTGTAGGCGGGGGTGGCTACACCTTC. This gives the protein CAWSVGGGGYTF.

The gene calls are TRBV4-2 and TRBJ1-2; TRBD1 aligns across 12 bases. This CDR3 has 17 amino acids. Trimming took 0 bases from V and 4 from J; bases not matched to a gene: 6. Germline V gene sequence: CDR1 LGHNA, CDR2 YNFKEQ. CDR3 in amino acids: CASSQESGTGGSYGYTF. CDR3 bases: TGTGCCAGCAGCCAAGAGTCCGGGACAGGGGGCAGCTATGGCTACACCTTC.

This clone is a singleton in its sample. The chain joins TRBV30 to TRBJ1-6; 10 bases are shared with TRBD1. V shed 2 bases and J 10 bases; nucleotides not matched to a gene: 5. CDR3 length: 14 residues. Germline lookup yields CDR1 GTSNPN and CDR2 SVGIG (reference sequence). CDR3 protein: CAWSPSTGGSPLHF. In DNA form, the CDR3 reads TGTGCCTGGAGTCCATCGACAGGGGGCTCACCCCTCCACTTT.

The chain links TRBV10-3 to TRBJ1-2; 7 nucleotides match TRBD1. Germline trimming cut 6 bases from V and 2 bases from J; bases unmatched to any gene: 9. Germline lookup yields CDR1 ENHRY and CDR2 SYGVKD. There are 15 residues in the CDR3. CDR3 sequence: CAIRDRLLANYGYTF. The CDR3 region has the DNA TGTGCCATCAGGGACAGGCTTTTGGCCAACTATGGCTACACCTTC.